These T cell receptor beta chains were read from a single sample in a study of OX40 agonist ivuxolimab in advanced cancers. The data were produced by immunoSEQ multiplex PCR, yet TCRdb's version contains in-frame clones alone and is incomplete. The table lists over 65,000 clones, about 90% of them singletons, with 0.53% in the top ten. Sequencing was performed on CD4+ or CD8+ T cells sorted from blood, taken in a trial of the OX40 agonist ivuxolimab. The receptor source for this set is an adult with an advanced solid tumor such as melanoma, head and neck, liver or kidney cancer. The CDR3 runs from the conserved cysteine through the conserved F or W. Each record gives: V gene, J gene, CDR3 protein.

v_call: TRBV7-4
j_call: TRBJ2-7
cdr3_aa: CASSTRLPDLGEQYF

v_call: TRBV9
j_call: TRBJ2-6
cdr3_aa: CASSASGVSSGANVLTF

v_call: TRBV9
j_call: TRBJ2-2
cdr3_aa: CASSVDRGATGELFF

v_call: TRBV7-6
j_call: TRBJ2-3
cdr3_aa: CASSSLRVGGTDTQYF

v_call: TRBV10-2
j_call: TRBJ2-2
cdr3_aa: CASRGLASYTGELFF

v_call: TRBV12-2
j_call: TRBJ2-7
cdr3_aa: CASRLVAAGEYEQYF

v_call: TRBV7-9
j_call: TRBJ2-7
cdr3_aa: CASSLALGAREQYF

v_call: TRBV7-9
j_call: TRBJ1-6
cdr3_aa: CASSSGQAFNSPLHF

v_call: TRBV21-1
j_call: TRBJ2-3
cdr3_aa: CASSKLSTGTDTQYF

v_call: TRBV5-1
j_call: TRBJ1-4
cdr3_aa: CASSAGRVNEKLFF

v_call: TRBV7-7
j_call: TRBJ2-5
cdr3_aa: CASSLSISGASRETQYF

v_call: TRBV6-4
j_call: TRBJ2-1
cdr3_aa: CASRPGLAGGPSEQFF

v_call: TRBV27
j_call: TRBJ1-1
cdr3_aa: CATVTGWTEAFF

v_call: TRBV7-2
j_call: TRBJ1-4
cdr3_aa: CASSLDTGANEKLFF

v_call: TRBV5-1
j_call: TRBJ1-3
cdr3_aa: CASSLVGFGNTIYF

v_call: TRBV30
j_call: TRBJ2-4
cdr3_aa: CAPGGTRDRLAKNIQYF

v_call: TRBV18
j_call: TRBJ2-1
cdr3_aa: CASSPSRQLNSYNEQFF

v_call: TRBV28
j_call: TRBJ1-4
cdr3_aa: CATNRVGTVNEKLFF

v_call: TRBV11-3
j_call: -
cdr3_aa: CASSLGGSGSYEQYF

v_call: TRBV5-4
j_call: TRBJ1-2
cdr3_aa: CASSLPTNYGYTF

v_call: TRBV7-3
j_call: TRBJ2-6
cdr3_aa: CASSITGGAEGANVLTF

v_call: TRBV6-5
j_call: TRBJ2-7
cdr3_aa: CASSETVQLEQYF

v_call: TRBV13
j_call: TRBJ2-7
cdr3_aa: CASSAPSGSSYEQYF

v_call: TRBV5-8
j_call: TRBJ2-1
cdr3_aa: CASSFRDSSYNEQFF

v_call: TRBV2
j_call: TRBJ2-5
cdr3_aa: CASSANPGPQETQYF

v_call: TRBV11-3
j_call: TRBJ1-2
cdr3_aa: CASSLSRSYGYTF

v_call: TRBV2
j_call: TRBJ2-2
cdr3_aa: CASSARSTLSNTGELFF

v_call: TRBV7-9
j_call: TRBJ2-1
cdr3_aa: CASSLMGLADNEQFF

v_call: TRBV11-3
j_call: TRBJ2-4
cdr3_aa: CASSQTSGRRQGAKNIQYF

v_call: TRBV5-4
j_call: TRBJ2-7
cdr3_aa: CASRNTYEQYF

v_call: TRBV7-2
j_call: TRBJ1-1
cdr3_aa: CASSLWDSRGEAFF

v_call: TRBV5-1
j_call: TRBJ2-2
cdr3_aa: CASSLGLSNTGELFF

v_call: TRBV28
j_call: TRBJ2-4
cdr3_aa: CASSLYLAGGPYSSLYF

v_call: TRBV27
j_call: TRBJ2-1
cdr3_aa: CASSTRGTGASHNEQFF

v_call: TRBV11-3
j_call: TRBJ1-1
cdr3_aa: CASSFSAPTGGTEAFF

v_call: TRBV5-1
j_call: TRBJ2-7
cdr3_aa: CASSLGANYEQYF

v_call: TRBV4-3
j_call: TRBJ1-2
cdr3_aa: CASSQRDRVGGYTF

v_call: TRBV7-9
j_call: TRBJ1-2
cdr3_aa: CASSSTSYNYGYTF

v_call: TRBV30
j_call: TRBJ2-2
cdr3_aa: CAWSLRGYTGELFF

v_call: TRBV7-8
j_call: TRBJ2-1
cdr3_aa: CASSPLRRGGYNEQFF

v_call: TRBV6-5
j_call: TRBJ2-3
cdr3_aa: CASSRWDGDTDTQYF

v_call: TRBV4-1
j_call: TRBJ2-7
cdr3_aa: CASSQVGVKGYEQYF

v_call: TRBV7-7
j_call: TRBJ2-7
cdr3_aa: CASSLPGQNISYEQYF

v_call: TRBV29-1
j_call: TRBJ2-1
cdr3_aa: CSATDRGGNEQFF

v_call: TRBV18
j_call: TRBJ2-5
cdr3_aa: CASSPSVLAGGQETQYF

v_call: TRBV11-3
j_call: TRBJ1-2
cdr3_aa: CASSSRGLTGYTF

v_call: TRBV29-1
j_call: TRBJ2-7
cdr3_aa: CSATRPAPGLAGTYEQYF

v_call: TRBV7-9
j_call: TRBJ2-1
cdr3_aa: CASSGTGSEQFF

v_call: TRBV7-2
j_call: TRBJ1-6
cdr3_aa: CASSLGGRGMGSPLHF

v_call: TRBV19
j_call: TRBJ2-7
cdr3_aa: CASSSYKDDVYEQYF

v_call: TRBV28
j_call: TRBJ1-1
cdr3_aa: CASSLISGSGKNTEAFF